The present T cell receptor (beta chain) was sequenced within a study of beta chain features in type 1 diabetes. The CDR3 has 14 amino acids. V trimming: 4 bases; J trimming: 10 bases; junction bases outside the gene matches: 9. Germline values: CDR1 SEHNR, CDR2 FQNEAQ (reference sequence). The whole isolated RNA underwent reverse transcription, so sequencing captured expressed TCRB transcripts. Clones were sequenced by immunoSEQ multiplex PCR, and TCRdb holds only the in-frame ones, with some missing. The sample has 200,000 to 250,000 clones; 11% to 15% are singletons. Study-level findings and limits: Shortening that was moderate but significant affected the TCRB CDR3s of Type 1 diabetes patients in all four CD4+ subsets.

The authors sorted CD4+ naive, central memory, regulatory and stem cell-like memory cells via CD45RO/CCR7/CD25/CD127/CD95/CD27. This clone was seen more than once but under ten times. As yet, its antigen is unknown. V is TRBV7-9 and J is TRBJ1-4; TRBD1 agrees at 7 bases. This TCR was sampled from a man aged 25 to 40 with type 1 diabetes. Source material: naive CD4+ T cells from blood. CDR3 region: CASSSRQGAGKLFF. CDR3 nucleotide sequence: TGTGCCAGCAGCTCCCGACAGGGAGCAGGAAAACTGTTTTTT.